This TCR beta chain was recovered during a study of blood T cell repertoires in COVID-19. The wider study: Acute and convalescent COVID-19 specimens originated in the United States, Italy and Spain. The cDNA or gDNA used as material had been derived from T cells, B-cell-depleted T cells, or PBMCs.

Germline-derived CDR1 and CDR2 are MNHEY and SMNVEV (reference sequence). The CDR3 spans 18 residues. V shed 1 base and J 0 bases; nucleotides not matched to a gene: 7. The table came from immunoSEQ multiplex PCR; TCRdb's copy has only in-frame clones and leaves some out. The table lists about 150,000 clones, over 70% of them singletons, with over 0.5% in the top ten. The receptor comes from a man aged 55-75 years with acute or convalescent COVID-19. The specimen was peripheral blood. This chain connects TRBV27 to TRBJ1-4; TRBD1 aligns across 8 bases. Here the CDR3 DNA reads TGTGCCAGCAGTTTATTGACCCCAGGGGGCCCAACTAATGAAAAACTGTTTTTT. This translates into CASSLLTPGGPTNEKLFF.